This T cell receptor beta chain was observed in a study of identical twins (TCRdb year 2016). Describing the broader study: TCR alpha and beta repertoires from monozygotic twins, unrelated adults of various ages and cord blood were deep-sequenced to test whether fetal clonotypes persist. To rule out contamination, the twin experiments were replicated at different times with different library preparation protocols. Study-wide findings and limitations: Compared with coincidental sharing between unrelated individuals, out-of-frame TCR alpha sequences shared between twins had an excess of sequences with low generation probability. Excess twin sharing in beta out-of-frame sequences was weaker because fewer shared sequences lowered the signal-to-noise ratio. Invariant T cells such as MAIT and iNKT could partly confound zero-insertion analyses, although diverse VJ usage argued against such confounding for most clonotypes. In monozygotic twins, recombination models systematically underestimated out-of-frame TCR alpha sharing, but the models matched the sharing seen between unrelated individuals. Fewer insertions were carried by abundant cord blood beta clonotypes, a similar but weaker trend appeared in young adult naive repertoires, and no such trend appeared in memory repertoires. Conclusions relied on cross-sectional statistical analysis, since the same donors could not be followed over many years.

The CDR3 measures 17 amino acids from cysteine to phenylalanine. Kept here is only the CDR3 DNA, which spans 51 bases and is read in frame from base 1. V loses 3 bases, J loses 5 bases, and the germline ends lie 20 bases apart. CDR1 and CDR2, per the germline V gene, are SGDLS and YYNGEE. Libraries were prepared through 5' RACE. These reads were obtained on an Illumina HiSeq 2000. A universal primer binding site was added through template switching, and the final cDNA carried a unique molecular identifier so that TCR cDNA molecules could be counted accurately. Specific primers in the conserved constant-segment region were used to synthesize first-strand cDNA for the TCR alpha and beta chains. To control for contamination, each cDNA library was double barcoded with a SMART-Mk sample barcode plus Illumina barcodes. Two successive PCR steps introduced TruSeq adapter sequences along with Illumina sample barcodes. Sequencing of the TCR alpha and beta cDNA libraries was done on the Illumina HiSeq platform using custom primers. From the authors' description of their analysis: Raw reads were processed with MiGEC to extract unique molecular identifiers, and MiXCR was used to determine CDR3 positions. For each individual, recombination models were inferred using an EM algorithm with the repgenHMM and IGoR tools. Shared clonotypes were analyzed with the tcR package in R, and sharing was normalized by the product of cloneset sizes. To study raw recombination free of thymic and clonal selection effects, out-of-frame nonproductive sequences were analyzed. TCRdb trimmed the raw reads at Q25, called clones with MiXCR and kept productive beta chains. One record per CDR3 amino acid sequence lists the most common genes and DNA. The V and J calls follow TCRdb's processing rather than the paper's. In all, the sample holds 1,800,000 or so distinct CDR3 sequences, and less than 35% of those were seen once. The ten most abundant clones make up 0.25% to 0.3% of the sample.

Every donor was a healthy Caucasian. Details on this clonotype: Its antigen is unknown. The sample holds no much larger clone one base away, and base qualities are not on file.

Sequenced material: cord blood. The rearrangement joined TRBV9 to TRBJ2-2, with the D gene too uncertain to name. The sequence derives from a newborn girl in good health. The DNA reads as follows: TGTGCCAGCAGCGCGTATGCCTTGAAATCTGTAACCGGGGAGCTGTTTTTT. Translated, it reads CASSAYALKSVTGELFF.